These 2 T cell receptor beta chains were sequenced from one sample in a study of regulatory T cells in long-lasting Graves disease. Time point here: newly diagnosed GD, antithyroid drugs for less than 3 months. Extracted PBMC RNA gave rise to the TCR library. With iRepertoire HTBI primers and Arm-PCR of CDR3 regions, TCR beta libraries were built. Each CDR3 protein is one row after TCRdb ran MiXCR on the multiplex PCR reads. The sample carries roughly 500,000 distinct CDR3 sequences, approximately 14% recorded once. Another study also made use of these data, one on T cells in Graves' hyperthyroidism and ophthalmopathy.

This specimen was peripheral blood mononuclear cells (PBMCs), taken at new diagnosis, from a patient treated with antithyroid drugs. The origin of the receptors is a woman between 45 and 60 years old with Graves disease.

Many counts were recorded for this clonotype. The chain uses TRBV5-1 and TRBJ1-1, with a tentative D call TRBD1 (5 bases). Deletions cut 2 bases from V and 1 base from J, with 18 bases between. CDR3 size: 17 residues. The germline CDR1 and CDR2 sequences are SGHRS and YFSETQ. The CDR3 DNA sequence: TGCGCCAGCAGCTTAGGGGTGACCGGCACCCCGAACACTGAAGCTTTCTTT. Protein: CASSLGVTGTPNTEAFF.

This clonotype was seen only a few times. V is TRBV12-3 or TRBV12-4 and J is TRBJ2-3; possibly TRBD2 for D (6 bases). Trimming took 5 bases from V and 9 from J, leaving 15 bases between them. This CDR3 spans 13 amino acids. CDR3 residues: CASSTGTAVTQYF. CDR3 sequence (DNA): TGTGCCAGCAGTACCGGGACTGCCGTAACGCAGTATTTT.